This paragraph reports one T cell receptor beta chain. This CDR3 contains 15 residues. The V end lost 6 bases, the J end lost 5 bases, and 16 bases lay between the germline ends. Germline V gene sequence: CDR1 MNHEY, CDR2 SVGAGI. These data are taken from a study of control samples from healthy donors and cancer patients. Sequenced by immunoSEQ multiplex PCR; TCRdb stores in-frame clones only, minus some. The table has about 55,000 clones, roughly 87% seen once. The source is a man aged 50-60 years in good health. The sample comprised blood. The J gene is TRBJ2-2, the V gene TRBV6-5, with D perhaps TRBD2 (5 bases). CDR3 region: CASSRQPEGTGELFF. CDR3 DNA: TGTGCCAGCAGCCGCCAACCCGAGGGAACCGGGGAGCTGTTTTTT.